These 4 T cell receptor beta chains originate from one sample sequenced in a study of CD8+CD57+ T cells in acquired aplastic anemia (dated 2018 in TCRdb). The instrument was an Illumina HiSeq 2000. Genomic DNA served as template for TCR beta VDJ combination and CDR3 sequence profiling. TCRdb redid the processing of the public reads, applying fastp at Q25 and MiXCR, and retained in-frame beta chains. Rows matching on CDR3 protein sequence are summarized as one entry with the most common DNA and genes. The sample includes 80,000 or so distinct CDR3 sequences, with roughly two thirds observed a single time. The ten largest account for about 82% of the sample. Expansion of CD8+CD57+ cells had been shown by flow cytometry in the patients chosen for sequencing. The sequenced sample consisted of sorted CD4+, CD8+, or CD8+CD57+ T cells (not recorded which) from PBMCs. The receptors were gathered from a human donor with aplastic anemia.

This clonotype was detected many times. The rearrangement joins TRBV20-1 to TRBJ1-1; possibly TRBD1 for D (6 bases). CDR1 is DFQATT, CDR2 SNEGSKA, per germline (reference sequence). This CDR3 is 11 amino acids long. V lost 4 bases and J 8 bases, leaving 11 bases between the germline ends. CDR3 loop: CSAMGTGEAFF. In DNA, the CDR3 is TGCAGTGCTATGGGAACAGGGGAAGCTTTCTTT.

In its sample, this clonotype was seen many times. V is TRBV12-3 or TRBV12-4 and J is TRBJ2-1; D is ambiguous. Trimming removed 3 bases from V and 0 bases from J, with 6 bases in between. This CDR3 contains 14 residues. The CDR3 is CASSFGPSYNEQFF. The CDR3 DNA follows: TGTGCCAGCAGTTTCGGGCCCTCCTACAATGAGCAGTTCTTC.

V gene TRBV15 combines with J gene TRBJ2-7, with D possibly being TRBD1 (6 bases). V dropped 10 bases and J dropped 7 bases, with 20 bases sitting between them. From germline, CDR1 is LNHNV and CDR2 YYDKDF (reference sequence). The CDR3 is made up of 13 amino acids. The CDR3 DNA sequence: TGTGCCAGCAGTTCACCCCCCGGACAGGAGCAGTACTTC. Amino acid sequence: CASSSPPGQEQYF.

DNA of the CDR3: TGCAGTGCTAGGCTCGAGACTAGCGGGGACACAGATACGCAGTATTTT. Protein product: CSARLETSGDTDTQYF. V and J are TRBV20-1 and TRBJ2-3, with TRBD2 matching over 11 bases. CDR1 is DFQATT, CDR2 SNEGSKA, per germline (reference sequence). J gave up 2 bases and V 3 bases, and 7 bases lay outside the gene matches. CDR3 length equals 16 residues.